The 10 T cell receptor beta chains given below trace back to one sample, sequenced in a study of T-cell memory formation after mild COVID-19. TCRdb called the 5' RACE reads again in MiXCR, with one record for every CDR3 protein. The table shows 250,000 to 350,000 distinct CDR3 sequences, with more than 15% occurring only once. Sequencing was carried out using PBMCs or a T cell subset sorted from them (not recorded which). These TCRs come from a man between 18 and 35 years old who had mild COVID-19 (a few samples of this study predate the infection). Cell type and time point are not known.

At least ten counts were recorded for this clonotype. The CDR3 DNA reads as TGTGCCAGCAGTCCCCAGAGAGTCGGGGTGGGTGAGCAGTTCTTC. It translates to CASSPQRVGVGEQFF. J is TRBJ2-1 and V is TRBV6-2 or TRBV6-3; weak D call: TRBD2 (5 bases). Per the germline V gene, CDR1 is MNHEY and CDR2 is SVGEGT. The CDR3 length is 15 residues. The ends were cut back, 5 bases at V and 9 bases at J, with 20 bases in the middle.

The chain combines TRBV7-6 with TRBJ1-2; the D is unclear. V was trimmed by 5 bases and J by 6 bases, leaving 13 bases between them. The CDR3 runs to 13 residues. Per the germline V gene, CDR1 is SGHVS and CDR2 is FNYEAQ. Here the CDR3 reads CASSDADEHGYTF. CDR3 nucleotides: TGTGCCAGCAGCGACGCGGACGAGCATGGCTACACCTTC.

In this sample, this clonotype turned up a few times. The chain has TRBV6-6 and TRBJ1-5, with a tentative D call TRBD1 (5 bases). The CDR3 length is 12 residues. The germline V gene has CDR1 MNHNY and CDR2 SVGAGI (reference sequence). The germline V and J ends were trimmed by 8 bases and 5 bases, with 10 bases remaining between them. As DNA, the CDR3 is TGTGCCAGCGGAGGGGTGTATCAGCCCCAGCATTTT. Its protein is CASGGVYQPQHF.

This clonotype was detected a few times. This CDR3 is CASSSTGGYEQYF. In DNA, the CDR3 is TGTGCCAGCAGTTCAACAGGGGGCTACGAGCAGTACTTC. The rearrangement uses TRBV6-5 and TRBJ2-7; TRBD1 agrees at 8 bases. This CDR3 region has 13 residues. In germline, CDR1 is MNHEY, CDR2 SVGAGI. V lost 4 bases to trimming and J lost 3 bases; unmatched junction nucleotides: 2.

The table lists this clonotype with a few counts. The CDR3 DNA sequence: TGTGCCAGCAGCTTAGCACAGGGGAGCACTGAAGCTTTCTTT. It translates to CASSLAQGSTEAFF. The J gene is TRBJ1-1, the V gene TRBV11-1, with 7 bases lining up with TRBD1. CDR1 and CDR2 from the germline V gene are SGHAT and FQDESV (reference sequence). V lost 0 bases to trimming and J lost 4 bases; unmatched junction nucleotides: 2. The CDR3 spans 14 residues.

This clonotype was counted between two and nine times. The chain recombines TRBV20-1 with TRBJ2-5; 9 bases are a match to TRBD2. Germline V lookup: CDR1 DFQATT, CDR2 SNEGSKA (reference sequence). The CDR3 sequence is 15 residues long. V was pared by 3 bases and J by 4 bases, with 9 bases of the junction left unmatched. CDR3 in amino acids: CSASQERGEGETQYF. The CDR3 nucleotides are TGCAGTGCTAGCCAGGAGCGGGGGGAGGGAGAGACCCAGTACTTC.

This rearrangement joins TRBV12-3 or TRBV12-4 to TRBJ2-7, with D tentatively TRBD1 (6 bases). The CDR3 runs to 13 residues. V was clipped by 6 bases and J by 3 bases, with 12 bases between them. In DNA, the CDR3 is TGTGCCAGCAGCTGGGACACCATCTACGAGCAGTACTTC. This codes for CASSWDTIYEQYF.

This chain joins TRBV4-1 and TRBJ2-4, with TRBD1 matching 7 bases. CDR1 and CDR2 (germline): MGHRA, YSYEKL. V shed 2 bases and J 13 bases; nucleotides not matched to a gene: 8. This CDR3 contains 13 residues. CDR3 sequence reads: CASSQPTGRLQYF. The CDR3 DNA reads TGCGCCAGCAGCCAACCGACAGGGCGACTCCAGTACTTC.

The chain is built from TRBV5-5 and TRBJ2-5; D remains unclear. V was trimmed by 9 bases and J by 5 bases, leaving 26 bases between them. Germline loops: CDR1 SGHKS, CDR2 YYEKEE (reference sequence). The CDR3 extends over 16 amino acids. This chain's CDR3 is CATSIPTLAGEETQYF. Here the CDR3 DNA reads TGTGCCACTTCGATCCCGACCCTCGCAGGAGAGGAGACCCAGTACTTC.

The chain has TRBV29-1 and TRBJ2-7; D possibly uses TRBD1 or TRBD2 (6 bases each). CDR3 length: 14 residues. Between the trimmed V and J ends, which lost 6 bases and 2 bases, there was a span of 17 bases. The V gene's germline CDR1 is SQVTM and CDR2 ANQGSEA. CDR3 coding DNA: TGCAGCGTCACCCCCCGGGGGCGCACCTACGAGCAGTACTTC. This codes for CSVTPRGRTYEQYF.